This TCR beta chain was found in a study of blood T cell repertoires in COVID-19. In germline, CDR1 is SNHLY, CDR2 FYNNEI. The V end was cut by 7 bases, the J end by 8 bases, with 14 bases between. The length of the CDR3 is 12 residues. Sequencing was performed with immunoSEQ multiplex PCR; in TCRdb, only in-frame clones are kept and a portion is missing. The data show tens of thousands of clones, with around nine tenths seen just once and around 20% held by the top ten. V gene TRBV2 combines with J gene TRBJ1-2; weak D call: TRBD1 (6 bases). The material sequenced was peripheral blood. This clonotype was obtained from an elderly woman with acute or convalescent COVID-19. The CDR3 DNA is TGTGCCAGCAACGCCCAGGGGTACGGCTACACCTTC. Its protein is CASNAQGYGYTF.